The 8 T cell receptor beta chains below all came from one sample that was sequenced in a study of blood T cell repertoires in COVID-19. Using immunoSEQ multiplex PCR, the repertoire was profiled, and TCRdb retains in-frame clones only, with some absent. The repertoire consists of about 71,000 clones, with around three quarters occurring once and the leading ten covering around 28%. The sample taken for sequencing was peripheral blood. Source of these receptors: a woman of 80 years or more with active or convalescent COVID-19.

The J gene is TRBJ1-2, the V gene TRBV10-3; D might be TRBD1 (5 bases). V was shortened by 7 bases and J by 7 bases, with 10 bases between the two germline ends. This CDR3 region has 11 residues. Germline-derived CDR1 and CDR2 are ENHRY and SYGVKD. The chain's CDR3 is CAITSGSGYTF. The CDR3 nucleotides are TGTGCCATCACTTCAGGGTCTGGCTACACCTTC.

The gene calls are TRBV28 and TRBJ1-2; maybe TRBD1 (6 bases). The germline V gene has CDR1 MDHEN and CDR2 SYDVKM. Trimming shortened V by 3 bases and J by 8 bases, and 19 bases separated the two germline ends. The CDR3 runs 15 residues. The CDR3 loop reads CASSFGRRPRGGYTF. CDR3 nucleotide sequence: TGTGCCAGCAGTTTTGGCCGCCGACCAAGGGGGGGCTACACCTTC.

This chain joins TRBV4-1 and TRBJ2-7, with D perhaps TRBD1 (6 bases). CDR1 is MGHRA and CDR2 is YSYEKL in the germline V gene. V lost 1 base to trimming and J lost 3 bases, with 13 bases between them. The CDR3 length is 15 residues. In DNA, the CDR3 is TGCGCCAGCAGCCAAGGTAACCAGGGGATCTACGAGCAGTACTTC. As protein: CASSQGNQGIYEQYF.

The V and J genes are TRBV5-6 and TRBJ1-6, with TRBD1 as a possible D gene (6 bases). The CDR3 spans 15 residues. V gave up 0 bases and J gave up 7 bases, with 11 bases separating them. CDR1 and CDR2 from the germline V gene are SGHDT and YYEEEE. The CDR3 is CASSLATGRNSPLHF. CDR3 nucleotide sequence: TGTGCCAGCAGCTTGGCCACAGGGAGAAATTCACCCCTCCACTTT.

This chain joins TRBV27 and TRBJ2-3, with TRBD2 matching 11 bases. V was clipped by 10 bases and J by 4 bases; unmatched bases: 10. This CDR3 has 15 residues. Germline lookup yields CDR1 MNHEY and CDR2 SMNVEV (reference sequence). The CDR3 sequence is CATAGSGGAPDTQYF. The CDR3, as DNA: TGTGCCACCGCGGGTAGCGGGGGGGCACCAGATACGCAGTATTTT.

This chain links TRBV7-2 with TRBJ1-5; 11 bases agree with TRBD1. CDR3 size: 18 residues. From germline, CDR1 is SGHTA and CDR2 FQGNSA. The ends lost 0 bases at V and 6 bases at J; junction bases unmatched: 10. The CDR3 is CASSLARSGQGDRQPQHF. In DNA, the CDR3 is TGTGCCAGCAGCTTAGCTCGCTCGGGACAGGGGGATCGTCAGCCCCAGCATTTT.

The rearrangement uses TRBV6-5 and TRBJ1-5; D might be TRBD1 (5 bases). Trimming removed 0 bases from V and 5 bases from J, with 11 bases in between. CDR1 and CDR2 (germline): MNHEY, SVGAGI. The CDR3 has 15 amino acids. The CDR3 loop is CASSYSTRGDQPQHF. The CDR3, as DNA: TGTGCCAGCAGTTACTCGACGCGGGGCGATCAGCCCCAGCATTTT.

This chain joins TRBV5-1 and TRBJ2-5, with a possible D match to TRBD2 (5 bases). Trimming removed 0 bases at V and 2 bases at J, with 14 bases between. CDR1 and CDR2 from the germline V gene are SGHRS and YFSETQ. This CDR3 region has 16 residues. CDR3 sequence reads: CASSLGGGGLQETQYF. The CDR3 region has the DNA TGCGCCAGCAGCTTGGGGGGTGGAGGTCTACAAGAGACCCAGTACTTC.